Shown below are 15 T cell receptor beta chains from a single sample sequenced in a study of T cells after yellow fever vaccination. MiXCR, applied by TCRdb to the 5' RACE reads, yields one record per CDR3 protein. The sample contains 9,000 to 15,000 distinct CDR3 sequences, under 6% of which appear only once. Material: PBMCs, either bulk or a sorted T-cell subset (CD4+, CD8+, memory, or dextramer-sorted; not recorded which), obtained on the day of the yellow fever booster vaccination. The receptors here all came from a man aged 25-45 years who received the YFV17D yellow fever vaccine.

This clonotype is deemed medium-sized. The V gene is TRBV13, the J gene TRBJ1-5; D call uncertain. This CDR3 is 13 amino acids long. Germline V lookup: CDR1 PRHDT, CDR2 FYEKMQ (reference sequence). The germline V and J ends were trimmed by 0 bases and 9 bases, with 9 bases remaining between them. Here the CDR3 DNA reads TGTGCCAGCAGCTTAGGGCCCGAGCGGCCCCAGCATTTT. Residues: CASSLGPERPQHF.

This clonotype was seen ten or more times. V and J are TRBV4-2 and TRBJ2-3, with 8 bases that match TRBD2. Germline V CDR1 and CDR2: LGHNA, YNFKEQ. With 6 bases clipped from V and 11 bases from J, the junction kept 7 bases outside the gene matches. The CDR3 covers 12 residues. CDR3 in DNA: TGTGCCAGCAGAGCGGGGGACAAAAAGCAGTATTTT. Translating it yields CASRAGDKKQYF.

The table lists this clonotype with many counts. J is TRBJ1-1 and V is TRBV5-1, with D possibly matching TRBD1 (5 bases). This CDR3 is built from 13 residues. Germline V lookup: CDR1 SGHRS, CDR2 YFSETQ. Between the trimmed V and J ends, which lost 4 bases and 8 bases, there was a span of 15 bases. The CDR3 bases are TGCGCCAGCAGCCTTGGGGCTAATGGCGAAGCTTTCTTT. Protein product: CASSLGANGEAFF.

This clonotype was seen only a few times. This CDR3 reads CASSFLYQGAEAFF. The CDR3 coding sequence is TGTGCCAGCAGTTTCTTATATCAGGGGGCGGAAGCTTTCTTT. The chain employs TRBV6-5 and TRBJ1-1; 8 bases fit TRBD1. Unmatched junction bases numbered 9, after V lost 4 bases and J lost 8 bases. This CDR3 contains 14 residues. Germline loops: CDR1 MNHEY, CDR2 SVGAGI.

This clonotype is medium-sized in the sample. CDR3 nucleotide sequence: TGTGCCAGCGGGGACTCCCCGGGGACCCAGTACTTC. Its protein is CASGDSPGTQYF. J is TRBJ2-5 and V is TRBV12-3 or TRBV12-4; maybe TRBD2 (6 bases). Trimming cost V 8 bases and J 7 bases, with 14 bases left between them. The CDR3 loop spans 12 amino acids.

This clonotype was found many times. The chain couples TRBV19 to TRBJ2-2; tentatively, D is TRBD2 (5 bases). Trimming stripped 5 bases from V and 8 bases from J, with 6 bases between. The length of the CDR3 is 11 residues. Germline loops: CDR1 LNHDA, CDR2 SQIVND (reference sequence). This chain's CDR3 is CASSGLGELFF. CDR3 DNA sequence: TGTGCCAGTAGTGGACTTGGGGAGCTGTTTTTT.

This clonotype was seen many times. The rearrangement joins TRBV3-1 to TRBJ1-6; D gene unclear. The CDR3 covers 13 residues. V was clipped by 1 base and J by 7 bases, with 5 bases between them. The V gene's germline CDR1 is LGHDT and CDR2 YNNKEL (reference sequence). For the CDR3, the DNA is TGTGCCAGCAGCCAAGCCGGGAATTCACCCCTCCACTTT. Translation gives CASSQAGNSPLHF. Complete variable domain (other parts from reference TRBV3-1 and TRBJ1-6): DTAVSQTPKYLVTQMGNDKSIKCEQNLGHDTMYWYKQDSKKFLKIMFSYNNKELIINETVPNRFSPKSPDKAHLNLHINSLELGDSAVYFCASSQAGNSPLHFGNGTRLTVT.

This clonotype has ten or more counts. The V and J genes are TRBV19 and TRBJ1-1, with D hard to call. Per the germline V gene, CDR1 is LNHDA and CDR2 is SQIVND (reference sequence). The V and J ends lost 5 bases and 1 base respectively, with 11 bases between them. The CDR3 is made up of 14 amino acids. This CDR3 reads CASSPHSSNTEAFF. DNA of the CDR3: TGTGCCAGTAGTCCTCACAGCTCGAACACTGAAGCTTTCTTT.

The sample holds many counts of this clonotype. This sequence joins TRBV24-1 and TRBJ2-5; D gene uncertain. V lost 3 bases, J lost 0 bases, and 22 bases lay in between. CDR3 length: 19 residues. Germline V gene sequence: CDR1 KGHDR, CDR2 SFDVKD. CDR3 nucleotides: TGTGCCACCAGTGATCGTACACCGGGCACCCGGGCCCACCAAGAGACCCAGTACTTC. As protein: CATSDRTPGTRAHQETQYF.

This clonotype was found many times. The genes are TRBV5-4 and TRBJ2-4, with TRBD1 matching 9 bases. The CDR3 sequence is 18 residues long. Germline V gives CDR1 SGHNT, CDR2 YYREEE (reference sequence). With V trimmed by 4 bases and J by 0 bases, 11 bases remained unmatched. The CDR3, as DNA: TGTGCCAGCAGCGCCGGGACAGGGAACTCCTTAGCCAAAAACATTCAGTACTTC. Residues: CASSAGTGNSLAKNIQYF. Filled out from reference TRBV5-4 and TRBJ2-4, the complete variable domain reads ETGVTQSPTHLIKTRGQQVTLRCSSQSGHNTVSWYQQALGQGPQFIFQYYREEENGRGNFPPRFSGLQFPNYSSELNVNALELDDSALYLCASSAGTGNSLAKNIQYFGAGTRLSVL.

The rearrangement joins TRBV4-2 to TRBJ2-7, with 8 bases lining up with TRBD2. The CDR3 has 15 residues. Looked up from germline, CDR1 is LGHNA and CDR2 is YNFKEQ. V was clipped by 1 base and J by 7 bases; unmatched bases: 9. In nucleotides, the CDR3 is TGTGCCAGCAGCCAAGTGGAGAGCGGGGGTAGGGAGCAGTACTTC. This translates into CASSQVESGGREQYF.

This clonotype was counted ten times or more. The chain recombines TRBV5-5 with TRBJ2-4; 7 bases fit TRBD1. V gave up 1 base and J gave up 0 bases; unmatched junction bases: 7. The CDR3 runs 17 residues. Germline V gene lookup returns CDR1 SGHKS and CDR2 YYEKEE (reference sequence). CDR3 amino acids: CASSLIGGGLAKNIQYF. CDR3 sequence (DNA): TGTGCCAGCAGCTTGATAGGGGGCGGTTTAGCCAAAAACATTCAGTACTTC.

The table lists this clonotype with a few counts. This sequence joins TRBV29-1 and TRBJ1-1, with a tentative D call TRBD1 (6 bases). The ends were cut back, 2 bases at V and 5 bases at J, with 12 bases in the middle. The germline V gene has CDR1 SQVTM and CDR2 ANQGSEA. The CDR3 has 13 amino acids. The CDR3 reads CSVEQGRGTEAFF. The CDR3 DNA follows: TGCAGCGTTGAACAGGGGAGGGGGACTGAAGCTTTCTTT.

The chain employs TRBV3-1 and TRBJ2-1; 8 bases match TRBD2. Germline loops: CDR1 LGHDT, CDR2 YNNKEL (reference sequence). V was clipped by 11 bases and J by 9 bases; unmatched bases: 18. The CDR3 is made up of 15 amino acids. The CDR3 DNA reads as TGTGCCTGCTCCCCAGCGGGAGCACGCGACGGTGAGCAGTTCTTC. It is translated as CACSPAGARDGEQFF.

This clonotype showed up many times. This chain uses TRBV5-1 with TRBJ1-1, with 10 bases matching TRBD1. Unmatched junction bases numbered 9, after V lost 4 bases and J lost 0 bases. This CDR3 has 17 amino acids. From germline, CDR1 is SGHRS and CDR2 YFSETQ. CDR3 residues: CASSRSGQGRVNTEAFF. CDR3 nucleotides: TGCGCCAGCAGCAGATCGGGACAGGGGAGGGTGAACACTGAAGCTTTCTTT. Variable domain in full (rest from reference TRBV5-1 and TRBJ1-1): KAGVTQTPRYLIKTRGQQVTLSCSPISGHRSVSWYQQTPGQGLQFLFEYFSETQRNKGNFPGRFSGRQFSNSRSEMNVSTLELGDSALYLCASSRSGQGRVNTEAFFGQGTRLTVV.